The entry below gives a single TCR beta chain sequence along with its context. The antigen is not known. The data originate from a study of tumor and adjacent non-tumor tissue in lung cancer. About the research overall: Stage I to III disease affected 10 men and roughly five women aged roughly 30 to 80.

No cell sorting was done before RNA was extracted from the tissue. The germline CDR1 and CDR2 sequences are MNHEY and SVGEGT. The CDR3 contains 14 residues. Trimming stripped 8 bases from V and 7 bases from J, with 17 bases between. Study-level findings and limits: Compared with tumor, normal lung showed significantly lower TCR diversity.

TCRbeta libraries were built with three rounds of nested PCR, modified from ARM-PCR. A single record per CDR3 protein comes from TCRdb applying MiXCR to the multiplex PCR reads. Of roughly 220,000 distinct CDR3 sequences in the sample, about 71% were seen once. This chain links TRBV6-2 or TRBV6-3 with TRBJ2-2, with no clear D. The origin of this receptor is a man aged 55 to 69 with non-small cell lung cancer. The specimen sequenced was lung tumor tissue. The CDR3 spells CASVPIRAGGELFF. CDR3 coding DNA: TGTGCCAGCGTACCCATCAGAGCTGGCGGGGAGCTGTTTTTT.